The 27 T cell receptor beta chains below all came from one sample that was sequenced in a study of blood T cell repertoires in COVID-19. Here immunoSEQ multiplex PCR was the method, and the copy in TCRdb shows in-frame clones only, minus some. This table has 80,000 or so clones, 80% appearing once. The specimen was peripheral blood. These receptor sequences come from a woman in her 70s with acute or convalescent COVID-19.

This clone was counted between two and nine times. This chain links TRBV7-3 with TRBJ2-3, with D unclear. Trimming pared 5 bases from V and 0 bases from J, leaving 9 bases between. Germline V gene sequence: CDR1 SGHTA, CDR2 FQGTGA. CDR3 size: 14 residues. CDR3 nucleotide sequence: TGTGCCAGCAGCGCGGATTCTAGCACAGATACGCAGTATTTT. This encodes CASSADSSTDTQYF.

The V and J genes are TRBV13 and TRBJ1-2; D may be TRBD1 (6 bases). V lost 7 bases and J lost 8, with 20 bases in between. There are 14 residues in the CDR3. From germline, CDR1 is PRHDT and CDR2 FYEKMQ (reference sequence). The CDR3, as DNA: TGTGCCAGCACCCTATCGGCGGGGGGCGAGGGCTACACCTTC. It encodes CASTLSAGGEGYTF.

V usage is TRBV10-3 and J usage is TRBJ1-2, with 10 positions matching TRBD1. CDR1 and CDR2 (germline): ENHRY, SYGVKD. This CDR3 has 18 amino acids. The junction had 9 bases not matched to a gene; V was cut back by 2 bases and J by 0 bases. The DNA of the CDR3 is TGTGCCATCAGTGAGCCCAGGACAGGGGGATCCTCTAACTATGGCTACACCTTC. It is translated as CAISEPRTGGSSNYGYTF.

The chain employs TRBV20-1 and TRBJ1-1; the match to TRBD1 covers 7 bases. After removal of 3 bases from V and 5 bases from J, the junction contained 12 bases not matched to a gene. The CDR3 loop spans 15 amino acids. Germline loops: CDR1 DFQATT, CDR2 SNEGSKA (reference sequence). CDR3 region: CSASPSQGVGTEAFF. The DNA for the CDR3 is TGCAGTGCTAGTCCCAGCCAGGGGGTTGGGACTGAAGCTTTCTTT.

The chain couples TRBV3-1 (or the pseudogene TRBV3-2) to TRBJ1-4; TRBD1 aligns across 9 bases. Per the germline V gene, CDR1 is LGHDT and CDR2 is YNNKEL (reference sequence). With 3 bases clipped from V and 6 bases from J, the junction kept 8 bases outside the gene matches. There are 16 residues in the CDR3. The CDR3 spells CASSQSGTGLYEKLFF. CDR3 bases: TGTGCCAGCAGCCAGTCCGGGACAGGGCTGTATGAAAAACTGTTTTTT.

The chain has TRBV5-1 and TRBJ1-5; D remains unclear. The V and J ends lost 4 bases and 4 bases respectively, with 15 bases between them. This CDR3 contains 15 residues. CDR1 and CDR2 from the germline V gene are SGHRS and YFSETQ. The CDR3 DNA reads as TGCGCCAGCAGCCCCACTCCAGGAATTAATCAGCCCCAGCATTTT. As protein: CASSPTPGINQPQHF.

The chain joins TRBV19 to TRBJ1-4, with D hard to call. The V and J ends lost 1 base and 0 bases respectively, with 6 bases between them. From germline, CDR1 is LNHDA and CDR2 SQIVND (reference sequence). This CDR3 contains 15 residues. In DNA form, the CDR3 reads TGTGCCAGTAGTATAGGACGGGCAACTAATGAAAAACTGTTTTTT. Its translation: CASSIGRATNEKLFF.

V usage is TRBV5-5 and J usage is TRBJ2-7; 12 nucleotides line up with TRBD2. This CDR3 has 15 amino acids. Germline CDR1 reads SGHKS; CDR2 reads YYEKEE (reference sequence). Trimming took 4 bases from V and 2 from J; bases not matched to a gene: 4. The CDR3 loop reads CASSLRTSGTYEQYF. The CDR3 DNA is TGTGCCAGCAGCCTGAGGACTAGCGGGACCTACGAGCAGTACTTC.

The chain employs TRBV19 and TRBJ1-2; D is ambiguous. V shed 5 bases and J shed 7 bases, with 17 bases lying between them. The germline CDR1 and CDR2 sequences are LNHDA and SQIVND (reference sequence). This CDR3 region has 14 residues. In nucleotides, the CDR3 is TGTGCCAGTAGTCTCCCAGAGAGGGTTTCTGGCTACACCTTC. Translation gives CASSLPERVSGYTF.

The chain employs TRBV6-5 and TRBJ1-1; D unresolved. Trimming left V 5 bases short and J 0 bases short, with 7 bases between. The CDR3 consists of 13 residues. CDR1 is MNHEY, CDR2 SVGAGI, per germline. In DNA form, the CDR3 reads TGTGCCAGCAGTCCCAGCGTGAACACTGAAGCTTTCTTT. It is translated as CASSPSVNTEAFF.

This clone was seen only a few times. The chain combines TRBV5-4 with TRBJ2-1; D unclear. The V and J ends lost 4 bases and 8 bases respectively, with 16 bases between them. The CDR3 totals 14 residues. Germline V CDR1 and CDR2: SGHNT, YYREEE (reference sequence). The DNA for the CDR3 is TGTGCCAGCAGCCCGAACCCCGGGTACGATGAGCAGTTCTTC. Translated: CASSPNPGYDEQFF.

The chain couples TRBV13 to TRBJ2-4, with TRBD2 matching 8 bases. The trim removed 5 bases at V and 1 base at J, leaving 7 bases unmatched. Germline-derived CDR1 and CDR2 are PRHDT and FYEKMQ (reference sequence). The CDR3 has 16 residues. CDR3 nucleotides: TGTGCCAGCAGCCCGGGGGGGCCCAGTGCCAAAAACATTCAGTACTTC. This encodes CASSPGGPSAKNIQYF.

The rearrangement joins TRBV7-8 to TRBJ2-7, with D maybe TRBD2 (6 bases). Per the germline V gene, CDR1 is SGHVS and CDR2 is FQNEAQ. The V end lost 6 bases, the J end lost 3 bases, and 12 bases lay between the germline ends. This CDR3 comprises 13 residues. The CDR3 sequence is CASRGGPGYEQYF. For the CDR3, the DNA is TGTGCCAGCAGGGGGGGACCGGGCTACGAGCAGTACTTC.

Here the CDR3 DNA reads TGTGCCAGCAGTTCTTCCCACACAGGGAACGGAGGCGAGACCCAGTACTTC. Translating gives CASSSSHTGNGGETQYF. The rearrangement joins TRBV6-2 or TRBV6-3 to TRBJ2-5; D perhaps matches TRBD1 (6 bases). The length of the CDR3 is 17 residues. Trimming pared 4 bases from V and 5 bases from J, leaving 23 bases between. Per germline, CDR1 MNHEY and CDR2 SVGEGT.

CDR3 sequence: CASSVEDRLGSGNTIYF. The CDR3 nucleotides are TGTGCCAGCAGCGTAGAAGACAGACTTGGCTCTGGAAACACCATATATTTT. This rearrangement joins TRBV9 to TRBJ1-3; maybe TRBD1 (5 bases). The CDR3 is 17 residues long. Deletions cut 0 bases from V and 0 bases from J, with 13 bases between. Germline values: CDR1 SGDLS, CDR2 YYNGEE.

This clone was recorded a few times. The chain uses TRBV7-3 and TRBJ1-3; unclear D gene. The CDR3 loop spans 13 amino acids. Deletions cut 4 bases from V and 4 bases from J, with 8 bases between. The germline CDR1 and CDR2 sequences are SGHTA and FQGTGA. The CDR3 DNA reads TGTGCCAGCAGCTCGGGTGGGGGAAACACCATATATTTT. Translating gives CASSSGGGNTIYF.

This chain uses TRBV10-3 with TRBJ2-7; perhaps TRBD1 as D (6 bases). The V and J ends lost 7 bases and 5 bases respectively, with 15 bases between them. The CDR3 has 13 amino acids. Germline values: CDR1 ENHRY, CDR2 SYGVKD. The CDR3 DNA sequence: TGTGCCATCAAGGGGGTTCAGGCCGACGAGCAGTACTTC. Encoded protein: CAIKGVQADEQYF.

V and J are TRBV11-3 and TRBJ1-6; 9 nucleotides line up with TRBD1. CDR1 and CDR2 (germline): SGHNT, YENEEA. The CDR3 covers 17 residues. V was pared by 4 bases and J by 5 bases, with 9 bases of the junction left unmatched. CDR3 region: CASSSYEQGANNSPLHF. The CDR3 DNA is TGTGCCAGCAGCTCTTATGAACAGGGGGCCAATAATTCACCCCTCCACTTT.

In its sample, this clone was seen a few times. This chain uses TRBV19 with TRBJ1-5, with 9 nucleotides matching TRBD1. V was clipped by 5 bases and J by 2 bases; unmatched bases: 7. Looked up from germline, CDR1 is LNHDA and CDR2 is SQIVND (reference sequence). There are 16 residues in the CDR3. The CDR3 sequence is CASSRPRTGGNQPQHF. CDR3 in DNA: TGTGCCAGTAGTCGCCCCCGGACAGGGGGCAATCAGCCCCAGCATTTT.

CDR3 DNA: TGTGCCAGCTCATTCGGGGGGACGAACACTGAAGCTTTCTTT. Its translation is CASSFGGTNTEAFF. The chain links TRBV18 to TRBJ1-1, with a weak D call TRBD1 (5 bases). CDR3 length equals 14 residues. V lost 5 bases to trimming and J lost 1 base, with 11 bases between them. Per the germline V gene, CDR1 is KGHSH and CDR2 is LQKENI.

The J gene is TRBJ2-7, the V gene TRBV7-2, with TRBD1 matching over 8 bases. Germline V gene data show CDR1 as SGHTA and CDR2 as FQGNSA. Trimming at V came to 4 bases and at J to 1 base, leaving 6 bases not matched to a gene. The CDR3 is 15 residues long. The CDR3 DNA sequence: TGTGCCAGCAGCTCTACAGGGGGTTTGTCCTACGAGCAGTACTTC. It encodes CASSSTGGLSYEQYF.

The rearrangement joins TRBV25-1 to TRBJ1-2, with D unclear. The length of the CDR3 is 11 residues. CDR1 is MGHDK and CDR2 is SYGVNS in the germline V gene. The V end lost 5 bases, the J end lost 5 bases, and 6 bases lay between the germline ends. CDR3 sequence (DNA): TGTGCCAGCAGTTTCGGTTATGGCTACACCTTC. This translates into CASSFGYGYTF.

V is TRBV7-9 and J is TRBJ2-1, with 13 nucleotides matching TRBD2. CDR1 SEHNR and CDR2 FQNEAQ come from the germline V gene (reference sequence). The CDR3 extends over 17 amino acids. The J segment lost 2 bases and the V segment lost 5 bases, leaving 6 bases of the junction unmatched. The CDR3 DNA is TGTGCCAGCAGCCTGACTAGCGGGGGGTCCACCTACAATGAGCAGTTCTTC. Protein product: CASSLTSGGSTYNEQFF.

Of note for this clone: This is likely a read error, given that the CDR3 carries no conserved phenylalanine or tryptophan at its end. This chain links TRBV5-1 with TRBJ1-1; D uncertain. Deletions cut 4 bases from V and 4 bases from J, with 11 bases between. Looked up from germline, CDR1 is SGHRS and CDR2 is YFSETQ. The CDR3 consists of 13 residues. CDR3 sequence reads: CASSMDGSTEAFL. The CDR3 DNA sequence: TGCGCCAGCAGCATGGACGGTAGCACTGAAGCTTTCCTT.

The chain recombines TRBV18 with TRBJ1-1; 7 bases are a match to TRBD1. Germline V gives CDR1 KGHSH, CDR2 LQKENI. The length of the CDR3 is 17 residues. The V gene end was trimmed by 6 bases and the J gene end by 3 bases; junction bases not matched to a gene: 16. The CDR3 spells CASSLRPLTGTDTEAFF. CDR3 nucleotides: TGTGCCAGCTCCCTACGCCCCCTGACAGGGACCGACACTGAAGCTTTCTTT.

The rearrangement joins TRBV6-2 or TRBV6-3 to TRBJ1-5, with D unclear. V gave up 6 bases and J gave up 6 bases, with 12 bases separating them. This CDR3 has 13 residues. From germline, CDR1 is MNHEY and CDR2 SVGEGT. DNA for the CDR3: TGTGCCAGCAGCTCGACCGCGGGTCAGCCCCAGCATTTT. Protein product: CASSSTAGQPQHF.

The J gene is TRBJ2-1, the V gene TRBV19; 13 nucleotides line up with TRBD2. This CDR3 is 14 amino acids long. The ends lost 8 bases at V and 7 bases at J; junction bases unmatched: 5. In germline, CDR1 is LNHDA, CDR2 SQIVND (reference sequence). CDR3 in DNA: TGTGCCAGTGCCACTAGCGGGGGGGCAAATGAGCAGTTCTTC. The encoded protein is CASATSGGANEQFF.